This T cell receptor beta chain derives from a study of blood T cell repertoires in COVID-19. Overall study context: Samples of COVID-19 (acute and convalescent) were obtained from the United States, Italy and Spain.

The V gene's germline CDR1 is LGHNA and CDR2 YSLEER. CDR3 length: 13 residues. V dropped 1 base and J dropped 3 bases, with 7 bases sitting between them. In the source study's methods: Amplification of reference gene primers was used by the study to estimate nucleated cell counts. Repertoires were generated with immunoSEQ multiplex PCR, while TCRdb's copy carries only in-frame clones and drops some. V and J calls and clone size are as listed in that table; D and trimming were resolved from the DNA. The table lists roughly 99,000 clones, 65% to 80% of them singletons. This clone was recorded once. The sequence was obtained from a man in his 70s with acute or convalescent COVID-19. Material: peripheral blood. J is TRBJ2-7 and V is TRBV4-3; D is unresolved. CDR3 coding DNA: TGCGCCAGCAGCCAAGGGGCGAGCTACGAGCAGTACTTC. Its protein is CASSQGASYEQYF.